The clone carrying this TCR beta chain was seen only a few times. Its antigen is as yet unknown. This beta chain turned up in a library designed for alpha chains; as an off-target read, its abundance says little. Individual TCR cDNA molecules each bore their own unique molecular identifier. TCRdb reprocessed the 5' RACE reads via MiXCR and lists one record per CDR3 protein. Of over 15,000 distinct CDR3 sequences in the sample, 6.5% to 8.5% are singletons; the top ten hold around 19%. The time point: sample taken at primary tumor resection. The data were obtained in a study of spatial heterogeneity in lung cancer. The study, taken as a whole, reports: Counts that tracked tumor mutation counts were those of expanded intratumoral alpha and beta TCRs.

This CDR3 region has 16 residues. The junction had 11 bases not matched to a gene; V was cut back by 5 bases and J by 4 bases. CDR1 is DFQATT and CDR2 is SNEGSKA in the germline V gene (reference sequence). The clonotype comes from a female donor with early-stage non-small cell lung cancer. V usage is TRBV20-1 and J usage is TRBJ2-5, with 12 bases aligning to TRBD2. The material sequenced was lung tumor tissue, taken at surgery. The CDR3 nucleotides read TGCAGTGCTGACTTTCCCGGACTAGCGGGATTAGAGACCCAGTACTTC. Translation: CSADFPGLAGLETQYF.